The text below deals with one T cell receptor (beta chain). No antigen is known for it. Time point of the sample: pretreatment peripheral blood. Profiling relied on immunoSEQ multiplex PCR, and the TCRdb table lists in-frame clones only, not all of them. This sample has tens of thousands of clones, with 80% to 85% found just once. The entry originates in a study of PD-L1 blockade in urothelial cancer. Whole-study results and caveats: Tumor-associated clones in blood expanded more at 3 weeks in durable-benefit patients.

The sequence came from a woman aged 65 to 85 with urothelial cancer. Here the sequenced sample was PBMCs, taken around atezolizumab (anti-PD-L1) treatment.

CDR3 amino acids: CASSVGQTVGYTF. Here the CDR3 DNA reads TGTGCCAGCAGTGTAGGACAGACCGTCGGCTACACCTTC. The chain has TRBV6-6 and TRBJ1-2, with a possible D match to TRBD1 (6 bases). V lost 5 bases and J 8 bases, leaving 15 bases between the germline ends. Germline CDR1 MNHNY, CDR2 SVGAGI (reference sequence). The CDR3 consists of 13 residues.